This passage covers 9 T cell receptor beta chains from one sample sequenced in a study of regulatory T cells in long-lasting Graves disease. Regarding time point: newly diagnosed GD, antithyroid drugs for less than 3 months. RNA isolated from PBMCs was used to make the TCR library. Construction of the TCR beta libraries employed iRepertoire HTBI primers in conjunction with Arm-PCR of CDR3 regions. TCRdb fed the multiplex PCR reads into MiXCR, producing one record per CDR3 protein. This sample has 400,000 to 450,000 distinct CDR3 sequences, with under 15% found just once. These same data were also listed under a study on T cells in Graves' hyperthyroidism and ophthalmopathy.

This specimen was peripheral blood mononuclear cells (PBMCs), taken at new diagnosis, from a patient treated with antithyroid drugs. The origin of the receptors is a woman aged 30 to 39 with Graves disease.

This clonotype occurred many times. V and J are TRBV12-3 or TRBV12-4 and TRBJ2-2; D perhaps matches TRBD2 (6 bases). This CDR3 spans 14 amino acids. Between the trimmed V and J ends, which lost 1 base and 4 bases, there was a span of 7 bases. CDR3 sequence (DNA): TGTGCCAGCAGTTTAGGGAGGGGCACCGGGGAGCTGTTTTTT. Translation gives CASSLGRGTGELFF.

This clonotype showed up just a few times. This CDR3 is CSADSPRTAGTNYGYTF. CDR3 nucleotides: TGCAGTGCCGACTCACCCAGAACAGCGGGCACTAACTATGGCTACACCTTC. The rearrangement links TRBV20-1 to TRBJ1-2; D uncertain. Per germline, CDR1 DFQATT and CDR2 SNEGSKA (reference sequence). Trimming removed 6 bases at V and 0 bases at J, with 23 bases between. The CDR3 runs to 17 residues.

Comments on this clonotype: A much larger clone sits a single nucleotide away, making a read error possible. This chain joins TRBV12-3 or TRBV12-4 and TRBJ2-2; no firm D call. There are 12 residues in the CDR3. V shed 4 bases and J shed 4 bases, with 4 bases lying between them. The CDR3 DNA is TGTGCCAGCAGTTGGATCACCGGGGAGCTGTTTTTT. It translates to CASSWITGELFF.

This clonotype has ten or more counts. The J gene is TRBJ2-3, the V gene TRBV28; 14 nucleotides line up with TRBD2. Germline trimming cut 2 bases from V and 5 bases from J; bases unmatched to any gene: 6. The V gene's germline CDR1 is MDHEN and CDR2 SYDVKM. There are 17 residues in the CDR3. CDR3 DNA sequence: TGTGCCAGCAGTTTACCCCCTGGACTAGCGGGGGGAGATACGCAGTATTTT. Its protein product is CASSLPPGLAGGDTQYF.

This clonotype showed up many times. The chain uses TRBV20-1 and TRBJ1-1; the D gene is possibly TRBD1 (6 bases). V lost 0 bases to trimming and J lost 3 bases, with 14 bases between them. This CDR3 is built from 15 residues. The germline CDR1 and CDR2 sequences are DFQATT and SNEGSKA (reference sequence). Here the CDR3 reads CSARDPRGPYTEAFF. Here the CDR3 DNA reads TGCAGTGCTAGAGACCCCCGGGGGCCTTACACTGAAGCTTTCTTT.

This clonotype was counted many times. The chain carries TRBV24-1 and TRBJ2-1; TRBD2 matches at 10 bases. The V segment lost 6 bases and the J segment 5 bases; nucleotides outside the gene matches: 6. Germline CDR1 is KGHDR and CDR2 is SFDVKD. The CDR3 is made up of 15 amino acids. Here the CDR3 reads CATSTLAGDHNEQFF. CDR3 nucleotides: TGTGCCACCAGTACCCTAGCGGGAGACCACAATGAGCAGTTCTTC.

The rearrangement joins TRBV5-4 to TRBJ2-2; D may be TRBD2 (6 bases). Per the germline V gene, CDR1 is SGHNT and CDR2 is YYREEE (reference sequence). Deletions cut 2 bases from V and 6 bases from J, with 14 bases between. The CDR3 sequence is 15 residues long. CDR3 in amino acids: CASSFSGGGAGELFF. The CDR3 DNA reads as TGTGCCAGCAGCTTCAGCGGAGGCGGGGCCGGGGAGCTGTTTTTT.

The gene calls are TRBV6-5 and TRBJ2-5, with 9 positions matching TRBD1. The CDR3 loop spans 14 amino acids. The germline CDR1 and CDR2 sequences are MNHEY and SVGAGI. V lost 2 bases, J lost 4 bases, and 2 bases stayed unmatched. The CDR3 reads CASSYTGGPETQYF. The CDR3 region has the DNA TGTGCCAGCAGTTACACAGGGGGCCCAGAGACCCAGTACTTC.

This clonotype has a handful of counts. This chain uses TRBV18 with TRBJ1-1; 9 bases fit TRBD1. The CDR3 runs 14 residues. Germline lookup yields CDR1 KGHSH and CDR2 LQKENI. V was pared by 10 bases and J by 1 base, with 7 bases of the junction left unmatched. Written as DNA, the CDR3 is TGTGCCACCTACAGGGGGCAAGGGAACACTGAAGCTTTCTTT. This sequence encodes CATYRGQGNTEAFF. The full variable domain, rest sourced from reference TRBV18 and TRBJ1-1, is NAGVMQNPRHLVRRRGQEARLRCSPMKGHSHVYWYRQLPEEGLKFMVYLQKENIIDESGMPKERFSAEFPKEGPSILRIQQVVRGDSAAYFCATYRGQGNTEAFFGQGTRLTVV.